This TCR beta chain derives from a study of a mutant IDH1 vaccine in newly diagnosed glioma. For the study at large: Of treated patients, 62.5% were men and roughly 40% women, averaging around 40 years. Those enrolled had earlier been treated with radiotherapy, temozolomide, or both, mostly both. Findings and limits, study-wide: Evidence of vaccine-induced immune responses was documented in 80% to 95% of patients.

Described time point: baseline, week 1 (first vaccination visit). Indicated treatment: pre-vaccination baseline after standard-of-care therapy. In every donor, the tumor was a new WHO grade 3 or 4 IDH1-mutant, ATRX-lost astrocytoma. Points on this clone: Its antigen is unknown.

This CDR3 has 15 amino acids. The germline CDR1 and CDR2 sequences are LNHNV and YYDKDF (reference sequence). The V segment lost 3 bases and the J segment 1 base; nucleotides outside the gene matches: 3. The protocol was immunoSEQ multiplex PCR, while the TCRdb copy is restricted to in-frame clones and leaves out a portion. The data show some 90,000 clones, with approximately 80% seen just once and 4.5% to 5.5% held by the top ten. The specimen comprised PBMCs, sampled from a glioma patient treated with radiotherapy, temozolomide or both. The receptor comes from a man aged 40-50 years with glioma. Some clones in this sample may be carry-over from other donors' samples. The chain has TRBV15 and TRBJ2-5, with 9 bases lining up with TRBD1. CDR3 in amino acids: CATSRGDRVQETQYF. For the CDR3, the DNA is TGTGCCACCAGCAGGGGGGACAGGGTCCAAGAGACCCAGTACTTC.